This T cell receptor (beta chain) stems from a study of cytomegalovirus exposure and HLA in healthy donors. Study information: About 85 million unique TCR sequences came from HLA-typed donors in an early release. Study conclusions and caveats: V- and J-gene trimming of TCR beta was linked (in a later analysis) to a missense DCLRE1C variant. Presence/absence analyses treated sequencing depth as roughly uniform across donors. Investigators reported 164 TCR beta chains as tied to cytomegalovirus.

A word on this clone: Its antigen is not known.

Trimming cost V 1 base and J 6 bases, with 7 bases left between them. The CDR3 is made up of 12 amino acids. From germline, CDR1 is MNHEY and CDR2 SMNVEV (reference sequence). Primers: 60 Vbeta forward and 13 Jbeta reverse. Libraries were prepared by immunoSEQ multiplex PCR; TCRdb keeps only in-frame clonotypes and omits some of them. The sample has 150,000 to 200,000 clones; 70% to 80% are singletons. The V and J genes are TRBV27 and TRBJ2-7; D perhaps matches TRBD2 (5 bases). The sequence came from a woman in her fifties or sixties in good health and CMV-seronegative. What was sequenced was PBMCs. This chain's CDR3 is CASSLYAGEQYF. The CDR3 bases are TGTGCCAGCAGTTTATATGCGGGCGAGCAGTACTTC.